Listed below are T cell receptor beta chains from one sample, sequenced in a study of blood T cells in healthy people across ages. TCRdb processed the 5' RACE reads anew with MiXCR; each CDR3 protein has one entry. The sample includes around 2 million distinct CDR3 sequences, approximately 39% of them seen just once. The specimen was blood. The receptor set was obtained from a human donor in good health. Each CDR3 is given with its conserved first and last residue. A D gene is named only where the DNA matches it firmly. Size tells how often a clone was seen (once, few, many) or the class of an expanded clone, and some rows leave it out.

v_gene: TRBV7-3; d_gene: -; len: 14; j_gene: TRBJ1-1; abundance: few; CDR3aa: CASSRNGAASEAFF; CDR3nt: TGTGCCAGCAGCCGAAACGGGGCAGCATCTGAAGCTTTCTTT
v_gene: TRBV6-2/TRBV6-3; d_gene: TRBD1; len: 14; j_gene: TRBJ2-7; abundance: -; CDR3aa: CATGNRQGSHEQYF; CDR3nt: TGTGCCACCGGAAATCGACAGGGATCCCACGAGCAGTACTTC
v_gene: TRBV5-5; d_gene: -; len: 16; j_gene: TRBJ2-3; abundance: -; CDR3aa: CASSLRDNSWTDTQYF; CDR3nt: TGTGCCAGCAGCTTGCGGGACAATAGCTGGACAGATACGCAGTATTTT
v_gene: TRBV2; d_gene: TRBD2; len: 15; j_gene: TRBJ2-1; abundance: few; CDR3aa: CASSPGLTTRNEQFF; CDR3nt: TGTGCCAGCAGTCCGGGACTAACAACAAGGAATGAGCAGTTCTTC
v_gene: TRBV24-1; d_gene: -; len: 14; j_gene: TRBJ1-5; abundance: -; CDR3aa: CATSGQTYNQPQHF; CDR3nt: TGTGCCACCAGTGGACAGACCTACAATCAGCCCCAGCATTTT
v_gene: TRBV20-1; d_gene: -; len: 12; j_gene: TRBJ2-3; abundance: -; CDR3aa: CSARSMPDTQYF; CDR3nt: TGCAGTGCTAGATCGATGCCTGATACGCAGTATTTT
v_gene: TRBV5-1; d_gene: TRBD1; len: 15; j_gene: TRBJ2-5; abundance: -; CDR3aa: CASRPQGARWETQYF; CDR3nt: TGCGCCAGCCGACCCCAGGGGGCGCGGTGGGAGACCCAGTACTTC
v_gene: TRBV29-1; d_gene: -; len: 15; j_gene: TRBJ1-4; abundance: -; CDR3aa: CSVEEPLAGSEKLFF; CDR3nt: TGCAGCGTTGAAGAACCCTTGGCAGGGAGTGAAAAACTGTTTTTT
v_gene: TRBV12-3/TRBV12-4; d_gene: -; len: 15; j_gene: TRBJ1-2; abundance: -; CDR3aa: CASTLFDSPNYGYTF; CDR3nt: TGTGCCAGCACCTTATTCGACAGTCCTAACTATGGCTACACCTTC
v_gene: TRBV24-1; d_gene: -; len: 15; j_gene: TRBJ2-1; abundance: -; CDR3aa: CATSVGNYSYNEQFF; CDR3nt: TGTGCCACCAGTGTGGGGAACTACTCCTACAATGAGCAGTTCTTC
v_gene: TRBV6-6; d_gene: -; len: 16; j_gene: TRBJ2-7; abundance: -; CDR3aa: CASSYLGRLDLYVQYF; CDR3nt: TGTGCCAGCAGTTACCTGGGACGCTTAGACCTCTACGTGCAGTACTTC
v_gene: TRBV10-3; d_gene: TRBD1; len: 15; j_gene: TRBJ2-2; abundance: -; CDR3aa: CAISEAGQGTGELFF; CDR3nt: TGTGCCATCAGTGAGGCGGGACAGGGTACCGGGGAGCTGTTTTTT
v_gene: TRBV4-2; d_gene: TRBD1; len: 15; j_gene: TRBJ1-2; abundance: once; CDR3aa: CASSQGQGSVEGYTF; CDR3nt: TGTGCCAGCAGCCAAGGACAGGGATCGGTGGAGGGCTACACCTTC
v_gene: TRBV5-1; d_gene: TRBD1; len: 15; j_gene: TRBJ2-7; abundance: few; CDR3aa: CASSYHTGTGQGQYF; CDR3nt: TGCGCCAGCAGCTACCACACCGGGACAGGTCAGGGGCAGTACTTC
v_gene: TRBV14; d_gene: -; len: 18; j_gene: TRBJ1-5; abundance: few; CDR3aa: CASRGREAARYSNQPQHF; CDR3nt: TGTGCCAGCAGGGGCCGAGAAGCGGCGCGTTATAGCAATCAGCCCCAGCATTTT
v_gene: TRBV6-5; d_gene: -; len: 13; j_gene: TRBJ2-1; abundance: many; CDR3aa: CASSGGRYNEQFF; CDR3nt: TGTGCCAGCAGCGGGGGCAGGTACAATGAGCAGTTCTTC
v_gene: TRBV27; d_gene: TRBD2; len: 13; j_gene: TRBJ2-7; abundance: few; CDR3aa: CASTSSGGSEQYF; CDR3nt: TGTGCCAGCACGTCTAGCGGGGGTAGCGAGCAGTACTTC
v_gene: TRBV5-1; d_gene: TRBD1; len: 15; j_gene: TRBJ1-1; abundance: few; CDR3aa: CASSPTGTGDTEAFF; CDR3nt: TGCGCCAGCAGCCCGACAGGGACTGGAGACACTGAAGCTTTCTTT
v_gene: TRBV20-1; d_gene: TRBD1; len: 15; j_gene: TRBJ2-2; abundance: many; CDR3aa: CSARDGTGDTGELFF; CDR3nt: TGCAGTGCTAGAGATGGGACAGGGGACACCGGGGAGCTGTTTTTT
v_gene: TRBV2; d_gene: -; len: 15; j_gene: TRBJ1-6; abundance: -; CDR3aa: CASSEGYSYNSPLHF; CDR3nt: TGTGCCAGCAGTGAAGGGTATTCCTATAATTCACCCCTCCACTTT
v_gene: TRBV20-1; d_gene: TRBD2; len: 14; j_gene: TRBJ2-1; abundance: -; CDR3aa: CSARGTSGVGEQFF; CDR3nt: TGCAGTGCTAGAGGGACTAGCGGGGTTGGTGAGCAGTTCTTC
v_gene: TRBV14; d_gene: -; len: 13; j_gene: TRBJ2-1; abundance: few; CDR3aa: CASSQINEQGQFF; CDR3nt: TGTGCCAGCAGCCAAATCAACGAGCAGGGGCAGTTCTTC
v_gene: TRBV6-5; d_gene: -; len: 13; j_gene: TRBJ1-5; abundance: few; CDR3aa: CASNQAQGQPQHF; CDR3nt: TGTGCCAGCAATCAAGCCCAAGGCCAGCCCCAGCATTTT
v_gene: TRBV5-1; d_gene: -; len: 17; j_gene: TRBJ2-6; abundance: -; CDR3aa: CASRETPQVSGANVLTF; CDR3nt: TGCGCCAGCAGGGAAACCCCTCAGGTCTCTGGGGCCAACGTCCTGACTTTC
v_gene: TRBV20-1; d_gene: TRBD2; len: 16; j_gene: TRBJ2-5; abundance: -; CDR3aa: CSARDRGSGWSETQYF; CDR3nt: TGCAGTGCTAGAGATCGGGGTAGCGGGTGGTCAGAGACCCAGTACTTC
v_gene: TRBV7-6; d_gene: -; len: 15; j_gene: TRBJ2-5; abundance: -; CDR3aa: CASSLQVQGQETQYF; CDR3nt: TGTGCCAGCAGCTTACAGGTACAGGGCCAAGAGACCCAGTACTTC
v_gene: TRBV20-1; d_gene: -; len: 12; j_gene: TRBJ1-1; abundance: -; CDR3aa: CSAISGRTEAFF; CDR3nt: TGCAGTGCTATCTCGGGGCGGACTGAAGCTTTCTTT
v_gene: TRBV20-1; d_gene: -; len: 15; j_gene: TRBJ1-4; abundance: -; CDR3aa: CSARVGGGRNEKRFF; CDR3nt: TGCAGTGCTAGAGTAGGTGGCGGCAGAAATGAAAAACGGTTTTTT
v_gene: TRBV5-1; d_gene: TRBD1; len: 16; j_gene: TRBJ2-5; abundance: -; CDR3aa: CASSRSPGQGEETQYF; CDR3nt: TGCGCCAGCAGCCGTTCCCCCGGACAGGGAGAGGAGACCCAGTACTTC
v_gene: TRBV29-1; d_gene: TRBD1; len: 13; j_gene: TRBJ2-7; abundance: -; CDR3aa: CSVARTGTNEQYF; CDR3nt: TGCAGCGTAGCCCGGACAGGGACCAACGAGCAGTACTTC
v_gene: TRBV7-2; d_gene: TRBD2; len: 15; j_gene: TRBJ2-1; abundance: -; CDR3aa: CASSLVGLDYNEQFF; CDR3nt: TGTGCCAGCAGCTTAGTGGGACTAGACTACAATGAGCAGTTCTTC
v_gene: TRBV5-1; d_gene: -; len: 14; j_gene: TRBJ2-7; abundance: -; CDR3aa: CASSLTLSSYEQYF; CDR3nt: TGCGCCAGCAGCTTGACTCTCAGCTCCTACGAGCAGTACTTC
v_gene: TRBV24-1; d_gene: -; len: 16; j_gene: TRBJ2-3; abundance: few; CDR3aa: CATSDPGKRPGDTQYF; CDR3nt: TGTGCCACCAGTGATCCAGGGAAAAGACCTGGAGATACGCAGTATTTT
v_gene: TRBV20-1; d_gene: -; len: 12; j_gene: TRBJ1-1; abundance: once; CDR3aa: CSYLGSDTEAFF; CDR3nt: TGCAGTTATCTCGGTTCGGACACTGAAGCTTTCTTT
v_gene: TRBV20-1; d_gene: -; len: 17; j_gene: TRBJ2-4; abundance: -; CDR3aa: CSARAPGGQGSGDIQYF; CDR3nt: TGCAGTGCTAGAGCTCCGGGAGGACAGGGTTCCGGGGACATTCAGTACTTC
v_gene: TRBV5-1; d_gene: -; len: 16; j_gene: TRBJ2-6; abundance: -; CDR3aa: CASSLDGSSGANVRTF; CDR3nt: TGCGCCAGCAGCTTGGACGGGAGCTCTGGGGCCAACGTCCGGACTTTC
v_gene: TRBV9; d_gene: TRBD1; len: 19; j_gene: TRBJ2-3; abundance: -; CDR3aa: CASSVVVNPGQGAEDTQYF; CDR3nt: TGTGCCAGCAGCGTAGTCGTTAATCCTGGACAGGGGGCGGAAGATACGCAGTATTTT
v_gene: TRBV10-3; d_gene: -; len: 13; j_gene: TRBJ1-1; abundance: -; CDR3aa: CAISESILSEAFF; CDR3nt: TGTGCCATCAGTGAGTCGATACTCAGTGAAGCTTTCTTT
v_gene: TRBV6-5; d_gene: -; len: 15; j_gene: TRBJ1-2; abundance: -; CDR3aa: CASSGETGPTYGYTF; CDR3nt: TGTGCCAGCAGTGGGGAGACAGGTCCCACCTATGGCTACACCTTC
v_gene: TRBV10-3; d_gene: TRBD2; len: 14; j_gene: TRBJ2-7; abundance: -; CDR3aa: CAIRGASGADEQYF; CDR3nt: TGTGCCATCAGGGGGGCTAGCGGGGCTGACGAGCAGTACTTC
v_gene: TRBV14; d_gene: TRBD2; len: 17; j_gene: TRBJ2-5; abundance: -; CDR3aa: CASSLQGTSGAQETQYF; CDR3nt: TGTGCCAGCAGCCTACAAGGGACTAGCGGGGCCCAAGAGACCCAGTACTTC
v_gene: TRBV6-1; d_gene: -; len: 15; j_gene: TRBJ1-5; abundance: -; CDR3aa: CASSDPRNSNQPQHF; CDR3nt: TGTGCCAGCAGTGACCCCAGGAATAGCAATCAGCCCCAGCATTTT
v_gene: TRBV15; d_gene: -; len: 13; j_gene: TRBJ2-7; abundance: few; CDR3aa: CATSRFSSYEQYF; CDR3nt: TGTGCCACCAGCAGATTCAGCTCCTACGAGCAGTACTTC
v_gene: TRBV7-9; d_gene: -; len: 15; j_gene: TRBJ2-7; abundance: few; CDR3aa: CASSLGRRSSYEQYF; CDR3nt: TGTGCCAGCAGCTTAGGGAGGAGAAGCTCCTACGAGCAGTACTTC
v_gene: TRBV28; d_gene: -; len: 16; j_gene: TRBJ2-7; abundance: -; CDR3aa: CASSPEPGHLDYEQYF; CDR3nt: TGTGCCAGCAGTCCTGAACCGGGACACCTAGACTACGAGCAGTACTTC
v_gene: TRBV5-6; d_gene: -; len: 13; j_gene: TRBJ1-2; abundance: few; CDR3aa: CTSSLDTGSGYTF; CDR3nt: TGTACCAGCAGCTTGGATACAGGGTCTGGCTACACCTTC
v_gene: TRBV28; d_gene: -; len: 14; j_gene: TRBJ1-1; abundance: few; CDR3aa: CASRAGGQNTEAFF; CDR3nt: TGTGCCAGCAGGGCCGGGGGGCAGAACACTGAAGCTTTCTTT
v_gene: TRBV12-3/TRBV12-4; d_gene: -; len: 15; j_gene: TRBJ2-1; abundance: -; CDR3aa: CASSSLGGAVNEQFF; CDR3nt: TGTGCCAGCAGTTCCTTGGGGGGGGCCGTGAATGAGCAGTTCTTC
v_gene: TRBV5-5; d_gene: -; len: 15; j_gene: TRBJ2-1; abundance: few; CDR3aa: CASSLEGNVYNEQFF; CDR3nt: TGTGCCAGCAGCTTGGAGGGGAACGTCTACAATGAGCAGTTCTTC
v_gene: TRBV20-1; d_gene: TRBD1; len: 16; j_gene: TRBJ2-5; abundance: few; CDR3aa: CSARRPTGGLWKTQYF; CDR3nt: TGCAGTGCGAGAAGGCCCACAGGGGGGTTGTGGAAGACCCAGTACTTC
v_gene: TRBV7-6; d_gene: -; len: 14; j_gene: TRBJ2-7; abundance: few; CDR3aa: CASTLSRISGEQYF; CDR3nt: TGTGCCAGCACCCTAAGCCGGATTTCGGGCGAGCAGTACTTC
v_gene: TRBV5-6; d_gene: -; len: 14; j_gene: TRBJ2-5; abundance: -; CDR3aa: CASSFREETREQYF; CDR3nt: TGTGCCAGCAGCTTTCGCGAAGAAACGAGGGAGCAGTACTTC
v_gene: TRBV28; d_gene: -; len: 11; j_gene: TRBJ2-7; abundance: few; CDR3aa: CASLDAYEQYF; CDR3nt: TGTGCCAGCCTTGATGCCTACGAGCAGTACTTC
v_gene: TRBV20-1; d_gene: -; len: 13; j_gene: TRBJ1-6; abundance: -; CDR3aa: CSARYPGNSPLHF; CDR3nt: TGCAGTGCTAGGTACCCTGGGAATTCACCCCTCCACTTT
v_gene: TRBV4-3; d_gene: -; len: 13; j_gene: TRBJ1-5; abundance: few; CDR3aa: CASGRDRNQPQHF; CDR3nt: TGCGCCAGCGGGAGGGACCGCAATCAGCCCCAGCATTTT
v_gene: TRBV29-1; d_gene: -; len: 15; j_gene: TRBJ2-3; abundance: few; CDR3aa: CSVARATSSTDTQYF; CDR3nt: TGCAGCGTTGCTAGGGCAACTTCTAGCACAGATACGCAGTATTTT
v_gene: TRBV13; d_gene: -; len: 12; j_gene: TRBJ2-1; abundance: -; CDR3aa: CASSSDTNEQFF; CDR3nt: TGTGCCAGCAGCTCTGATACGAATGAGCAGTTCTTC